Ten or more counts support the clone carrying this T cell receptor (beta chain). As yet, its antigen is unknown. Germline CDR1 reads SEHNR; CDR2 reads FQNEAQ (reference sequence). The V end was cut by 5 bases, the J end by 2 bases, with 2 bases between. The CDR3 spans 11 residues. This specimen comes from a study of T-cell reconstitution after alpha-beta-depleted transplantation in children. Study outcomes and limitations: There were some patients whose high TCRbeta diversity at day 60 came from surviving recipient T cells and thymic progenitors. There were reportedly several hundred expanded graft clones from which alpha-beta T cells came about two months after transplant. Counts and diversity of T cells one year after transplant came mostly from newly produced T cells.

For TCRbeta, the library was prepared with unique molecular identifiers. From the PCR reads, TCRdb called clonotypes with MiXCR, one entry per CDR3 protein. The sample contains fewer than 250,000 distinct CDR3 sequences, 6.5% to 10% of which appear only once. Sequencing was performed on PBMCs, mostly from graft donor cells, taken 180 days after TCRalphabeta/CD19-depleted stem cell transplant. The V and J genes are TRBV7-9 and TRBJ2-3; D call uncertain. The TCR comes from a male patient between 10 and 17 years old who had a stem cell transplant for acute lymphoblastic leukemia, so the T cells may come from the graft donor. CDR3 DNA sequence: TGTGCCAGCAGCCACACAGATACGCAGTATTTT. It codes for CASSHTDTQYF.